This T cell receptor beta chain was identified during a study of T cells in Graves' hyperthyroidism and ophthalmopathy. Per germline, CDR1 MNHNS and CDR2 SASEGT. This CDR3 spans 15 amino acids. J gave up 0 bases and V 5 bases, and 5 bases lay outside the gene matches. This clonotype was found a few times. Amplification of TCR beta CDR3 regions used RNA as the template. TCR CDR3 underwent first-round RT-PCR with the HTBI primer set. TCRdb reprocessed the multiplex PCR reads via MiXCR and lists one record per CDR3 protein. The sample lists fewer than 750,000 distinct CDR3 sequences, roughly 15% occurring once.

The sequenced sample was blood. This TCR came from a woman between 50 and 59 years old with Graves' ophthalmopathy. The chain is built from TRBV6-1 and TRBJ2-7; 9 nucleotides line up with TRBD1. This chain's CDR3 is CASSLTGGLSYEQYF. The DNA of the CDR3 is TGTGCCAGCAGTCTTACAGGGGGCCTCTCCTACGAGCAGTACTTC.